This T cell receptor (beta chain) was documented in a study of cytomegalovirus exposure and HLA in healthy donors. The CDR3 consists of 14 residues. V shed 3 bases, J shed 5 bases, and the junction held 1 base outside the gene matches. CDR1 and CDR2 from the germline V gene are SGHVS and FQNEAQ. Study-level findings and limits: Accurate prediction of HLA-A and HLA-B alleles (for most subjects) was reportedly achieved from TCR beta sequences. Earlier results showed most TCR beta V segments being productive about 87% or about 30% of the time.

Both 60 Vbeta primers and 13 Jbeta primers went into the PCR. TCRdb keeps only in-frame clones here, not all; method: immunoSEQ multiplex PCR. The table shows over 150,000 clones, with around 77% occurring only once. A remark on this clone: Its antigen is not identified.

The sequencing input was PBMCs. This receptor was identified in a woman under 40 in good health and CMV-seronegative. The chain links TRBV7-8 to TRBJ2-1; 10 nucleotides align to TRBD2. The CDR3 region has the DNA TGTGCCAGCAGCTTCGGACTAGCGGACAATGAGCAGTTCTTC. Residues: CASSFGLADNEQFF. Full variable domain (outside the CDR3, taken from reference TRBV7-8 and TRBJ2-1): GAGVSQSPRYKVAKRGQDVALRCDPISGHVSLFWYQQALGQGPEFLTYFQNEAQLDKSGLPSDRFFAERPEGSVSTLKIQRTQQEDSAVYLCASSFGLADNEQFFGPGTRLTVL.